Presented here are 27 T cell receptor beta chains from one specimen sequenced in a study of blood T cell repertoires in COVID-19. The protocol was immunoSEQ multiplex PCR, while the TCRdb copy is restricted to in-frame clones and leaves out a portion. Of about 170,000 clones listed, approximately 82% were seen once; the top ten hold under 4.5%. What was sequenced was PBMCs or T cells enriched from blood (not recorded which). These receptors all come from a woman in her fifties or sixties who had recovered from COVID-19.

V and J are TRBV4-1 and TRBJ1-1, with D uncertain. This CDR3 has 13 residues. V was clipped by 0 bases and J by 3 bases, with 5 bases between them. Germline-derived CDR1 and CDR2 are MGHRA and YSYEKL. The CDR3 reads CASSQDLYTEAFF. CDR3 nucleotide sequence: TGCGCCAGCAGCCAAGACTTATACACTGAAGCTTTCTTT.

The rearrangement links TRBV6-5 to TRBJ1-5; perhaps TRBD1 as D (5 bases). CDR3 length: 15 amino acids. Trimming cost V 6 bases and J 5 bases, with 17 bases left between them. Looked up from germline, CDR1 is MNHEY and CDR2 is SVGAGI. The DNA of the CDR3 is TGTGCCAGCAGAGCCGGGACTCTAATGGATCAGCCCCAGCATTTT. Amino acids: CASRAGTLMDQPQHF.

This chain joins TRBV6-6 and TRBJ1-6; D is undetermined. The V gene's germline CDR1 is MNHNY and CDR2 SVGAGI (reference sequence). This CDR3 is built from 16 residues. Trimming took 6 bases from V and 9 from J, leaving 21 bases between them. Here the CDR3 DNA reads TGTGCCAGCAGCCCCCGAGGGCCCTCTGAGGGTTCACCCCTCCACTTT. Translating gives CASSPRGPSEGSPLHF.

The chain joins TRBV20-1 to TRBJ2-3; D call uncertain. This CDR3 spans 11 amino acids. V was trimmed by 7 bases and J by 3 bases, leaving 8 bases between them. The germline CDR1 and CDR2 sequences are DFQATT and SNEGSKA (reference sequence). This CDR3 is CSVELTDTQYF. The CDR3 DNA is TGCAGTGTCGAACTGACAGATACGCAGTATTTT.

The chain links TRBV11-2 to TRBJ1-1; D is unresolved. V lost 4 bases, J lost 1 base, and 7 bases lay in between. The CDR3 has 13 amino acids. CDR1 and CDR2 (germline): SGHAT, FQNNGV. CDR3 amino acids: CASSSGPNTEAFF. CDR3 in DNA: TGTGCCAGCAGCTCTGGGCCGAACACTGAAGCTTTCTTT.

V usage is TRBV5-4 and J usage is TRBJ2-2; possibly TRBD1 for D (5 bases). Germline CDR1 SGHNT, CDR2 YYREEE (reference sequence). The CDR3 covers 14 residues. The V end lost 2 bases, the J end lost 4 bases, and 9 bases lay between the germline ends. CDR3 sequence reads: CASSLRQGTGELFF. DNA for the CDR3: TGTGCCAGCAGCTTACGTCAGGGCACCGGGGAGCTGTTTTTT.

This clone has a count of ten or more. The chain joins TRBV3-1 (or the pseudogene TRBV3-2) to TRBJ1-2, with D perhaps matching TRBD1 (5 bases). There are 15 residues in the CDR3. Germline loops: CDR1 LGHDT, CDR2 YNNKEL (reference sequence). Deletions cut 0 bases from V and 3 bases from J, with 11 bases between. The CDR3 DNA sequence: TGTGCCAGCAGCCAAGACAGGGCCGGATACTATGGCTACACCTTC. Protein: CASSQDRAGYYGYTF.

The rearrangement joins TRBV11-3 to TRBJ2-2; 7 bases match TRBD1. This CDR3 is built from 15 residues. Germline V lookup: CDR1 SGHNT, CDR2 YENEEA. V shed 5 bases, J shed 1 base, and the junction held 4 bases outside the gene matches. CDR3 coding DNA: TGTGCCAGCAGCCCCCGACAGGGGAACACCGGGGAGCTGTTTTTT. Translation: CASSPRQGNTGELFF.

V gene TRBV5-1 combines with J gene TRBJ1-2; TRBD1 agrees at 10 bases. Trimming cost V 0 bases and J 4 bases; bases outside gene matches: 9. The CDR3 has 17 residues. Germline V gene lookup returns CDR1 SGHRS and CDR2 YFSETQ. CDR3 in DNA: TGCGCCAGCAGCTTGGGCGGGACAGGGGCCAGGGGCTATGGCTACACCTTC. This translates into CASSLGGTGARGYGYTF.

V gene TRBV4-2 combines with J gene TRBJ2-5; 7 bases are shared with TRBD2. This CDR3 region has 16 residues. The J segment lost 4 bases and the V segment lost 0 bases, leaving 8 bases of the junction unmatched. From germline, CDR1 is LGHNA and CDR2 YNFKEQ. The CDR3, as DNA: TGTGCCAGCAGCCAAGATGCGGGCAGGGAGGGAGAGACCCAGTACTTC. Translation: CASSQDAGREGETQYF.

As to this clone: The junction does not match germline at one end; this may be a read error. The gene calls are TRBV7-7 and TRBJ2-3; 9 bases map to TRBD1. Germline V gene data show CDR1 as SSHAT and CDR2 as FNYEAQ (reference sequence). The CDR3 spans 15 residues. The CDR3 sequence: CASSPDRGGADTQYF. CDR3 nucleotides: TGTGCTAGCAGCCCGGACAGGGGCGGAGCAGATACGCAGTATTTT. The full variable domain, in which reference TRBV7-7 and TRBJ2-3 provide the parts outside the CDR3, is GAGVSQSPRYKVTKRGQDVTLRCDPISSHATLYWYQQALGQGPEFLTYFNYEAQPDKSGLPSDRFSAERPEGSISTLTIQRTEQRDSAMYRCASSPDRGGADTQYFGPGTRLTVL.

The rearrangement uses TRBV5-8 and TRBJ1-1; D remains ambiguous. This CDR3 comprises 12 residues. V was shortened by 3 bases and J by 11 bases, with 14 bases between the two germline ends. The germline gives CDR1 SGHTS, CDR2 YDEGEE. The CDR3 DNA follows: TGTGCCAGCAGCTCTGGGCCCTCACCGGCTTTCTTT. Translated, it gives CASSSGPSPAFF.

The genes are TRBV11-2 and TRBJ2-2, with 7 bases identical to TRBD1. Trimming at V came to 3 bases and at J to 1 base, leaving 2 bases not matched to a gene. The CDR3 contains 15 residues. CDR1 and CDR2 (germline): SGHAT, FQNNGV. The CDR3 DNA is TGTGCCAGCAGCTTCCGGGACAGGAACACCGGGGAGCTGTTTTTT. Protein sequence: CASSFRDRNTGELFF. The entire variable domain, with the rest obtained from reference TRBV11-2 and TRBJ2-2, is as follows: EAGVAQSPRYKIIEKRQSVAFWCNPISGHATLYWYQQILGQGPKLLIQFQNNGVVDDSQLPKDRFSAERLKGVDSTLKIQPAKLEDSAVYLCASSFRDRNTGELFFGEGSRLTVL.

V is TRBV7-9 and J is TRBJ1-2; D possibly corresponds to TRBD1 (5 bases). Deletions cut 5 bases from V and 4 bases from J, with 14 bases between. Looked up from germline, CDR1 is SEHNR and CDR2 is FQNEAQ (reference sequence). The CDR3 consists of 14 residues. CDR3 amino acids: CASSKNSGGYGYTF. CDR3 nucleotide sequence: TGTGCCAGCAGCAAAAACTCCGGGGGCTATGGCTACACCTTC.

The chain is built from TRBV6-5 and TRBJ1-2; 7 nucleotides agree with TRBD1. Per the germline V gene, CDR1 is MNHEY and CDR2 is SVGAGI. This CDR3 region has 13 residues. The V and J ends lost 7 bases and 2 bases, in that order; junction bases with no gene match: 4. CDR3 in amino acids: CASTPGGNYGYTF. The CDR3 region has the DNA TGTGCCAGCACCCCAGGGGGGAACTATGGCTACACCTTC.

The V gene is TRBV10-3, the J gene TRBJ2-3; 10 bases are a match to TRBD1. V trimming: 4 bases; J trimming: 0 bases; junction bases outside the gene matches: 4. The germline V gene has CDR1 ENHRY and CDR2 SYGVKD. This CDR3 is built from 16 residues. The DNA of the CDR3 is TGTGCCATCAGTGGCCCGACAGGGGGCAGCACAGATACGCAGTATTTT. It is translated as CAISGPTGGSTDTQYF.

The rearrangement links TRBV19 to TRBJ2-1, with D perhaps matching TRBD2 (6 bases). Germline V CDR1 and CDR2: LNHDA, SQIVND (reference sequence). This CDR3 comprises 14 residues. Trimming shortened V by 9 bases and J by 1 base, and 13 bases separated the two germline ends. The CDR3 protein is CASQWDSSYNEQFF. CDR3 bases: TGTGCCAGCCAATGGGACTCTTCCTACAATGAGCAGTTCTTC. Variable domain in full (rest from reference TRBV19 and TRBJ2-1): DGGITQSPKYLFRKEGQNVTLSCEQNLNHDAMYWYRQDPGQGLRLIYYSQIVNDFQKGDIAEGYSVSREKKESFPLTVTSAQKNPTAFYLCASQWDSSYNEQFFGPGTRLTVL.

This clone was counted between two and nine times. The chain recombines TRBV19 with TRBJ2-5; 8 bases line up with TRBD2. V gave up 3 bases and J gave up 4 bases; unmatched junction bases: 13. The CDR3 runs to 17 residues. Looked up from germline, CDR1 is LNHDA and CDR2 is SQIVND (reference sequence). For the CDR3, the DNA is TGTGCCAGTAGTATTTCGGGCGGCGGGAGGAGGTCAGAGACCCAGTACTTC. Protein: CASSISGGGRRSETQYF. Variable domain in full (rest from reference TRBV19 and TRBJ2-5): DGGITQSPKYLFRKEGQNVTLSCEQNLNHDAMYWYRQDPGQGLRLIYYSQIVNDFQKGDIAEGYSVSREKKESFPLTVTSAQKNPTAFYLCASSISGGGRRSETQYFGPGTRLLVL.

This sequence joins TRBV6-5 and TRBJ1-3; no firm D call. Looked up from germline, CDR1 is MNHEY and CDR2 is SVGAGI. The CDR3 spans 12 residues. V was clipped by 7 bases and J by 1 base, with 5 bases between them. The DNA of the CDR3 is TGTGCCAGCACCGGTTCTGGAAACACCATATATTTT. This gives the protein CASTGSGNTIYF.

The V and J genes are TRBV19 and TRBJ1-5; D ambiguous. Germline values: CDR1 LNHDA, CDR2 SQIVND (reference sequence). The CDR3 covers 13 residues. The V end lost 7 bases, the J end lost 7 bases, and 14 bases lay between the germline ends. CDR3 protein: CASTILIGQPQHF. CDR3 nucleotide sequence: TGTGCCAGTACAATCCTGATTGGCCAGCCCCAGCATTTT.

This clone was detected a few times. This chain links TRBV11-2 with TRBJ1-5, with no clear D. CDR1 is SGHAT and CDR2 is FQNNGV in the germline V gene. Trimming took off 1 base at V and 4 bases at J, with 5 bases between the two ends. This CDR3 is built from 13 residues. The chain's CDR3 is CASSLAQNQPQHF. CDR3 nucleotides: TGTGCCAGCAGCTTAGCCCAAAATCAGCCCCAGCATTTT.

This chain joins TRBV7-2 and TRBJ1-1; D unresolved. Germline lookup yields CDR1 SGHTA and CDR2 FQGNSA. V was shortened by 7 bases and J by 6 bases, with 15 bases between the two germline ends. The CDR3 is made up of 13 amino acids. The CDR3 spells CASTTPGGAEAFF. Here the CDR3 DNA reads TGTGCCAGCACTACCCCCGGCGGCGCTGAAGCTTTCTTT. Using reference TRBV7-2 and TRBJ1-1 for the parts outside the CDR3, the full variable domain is GAGVSQSPSNKVTEKGKDVELRCDPISGHTALYWYRQSLGQGLEFLIYFQGNSAPDKSGLPSDRFSAERTGGSVSTLTIQRTQQEDSAVYLCASTTPGGAEAFFGQGTRLTVV.

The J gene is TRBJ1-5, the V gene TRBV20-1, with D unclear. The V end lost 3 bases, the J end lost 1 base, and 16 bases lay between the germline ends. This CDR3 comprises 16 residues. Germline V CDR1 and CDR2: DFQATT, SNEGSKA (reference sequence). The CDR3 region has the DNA TGCAGTGCTAGTGGCTGGAAGGGAGCGAGCAATCAGCCCCAGCATTTT. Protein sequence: CSASGWKGASNQPQHF.

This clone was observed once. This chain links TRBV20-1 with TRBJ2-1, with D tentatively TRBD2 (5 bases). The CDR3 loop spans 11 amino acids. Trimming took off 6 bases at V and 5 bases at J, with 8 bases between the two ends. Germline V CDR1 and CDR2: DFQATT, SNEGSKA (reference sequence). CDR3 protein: CSAGLDNEQFF. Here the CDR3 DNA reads TGCAGTGCCGGACTCGACAATGAGCAGTTCTTC.

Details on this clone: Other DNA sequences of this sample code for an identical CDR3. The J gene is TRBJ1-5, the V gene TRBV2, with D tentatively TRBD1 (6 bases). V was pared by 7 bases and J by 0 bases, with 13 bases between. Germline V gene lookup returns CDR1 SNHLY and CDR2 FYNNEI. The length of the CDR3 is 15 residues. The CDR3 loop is CASTLQGVSNQPQHF. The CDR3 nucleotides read TGTGCCAGCACCTTACAGGGCGTTAGCAATCAGCCCCAGCATTTT.

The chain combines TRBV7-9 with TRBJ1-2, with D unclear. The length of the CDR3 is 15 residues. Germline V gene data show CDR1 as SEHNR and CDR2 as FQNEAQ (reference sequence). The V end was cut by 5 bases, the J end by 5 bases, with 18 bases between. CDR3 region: CASSPRVRSEYGYTF. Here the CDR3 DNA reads TGTGCCAGCAGCCCTAGAGTGAGGTCGGAGTATGGCTACACCTTC.

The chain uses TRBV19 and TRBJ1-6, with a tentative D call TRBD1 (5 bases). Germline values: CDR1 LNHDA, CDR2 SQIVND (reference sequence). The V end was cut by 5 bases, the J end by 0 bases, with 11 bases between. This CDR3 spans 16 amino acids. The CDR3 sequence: CASSGALSSYNSPLHF. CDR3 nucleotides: TGTGCCAGTAGTGGGGCCCTGAGCTCCTATAATTCACCCCTCCACTTT.